Listed here are 29 T cell receptor beta chains from one sample, sequenced in a study of high-grade serous ovarian cancer treatment subgroups. Tumor samples were obtained before definitive surgery or chemotherapy. Libraries were prepared by immunoSEQ multiplex PCR; TCRdb keeps only in-frame clonotypes and omits some of them. The sample holds thousands of clones, 78% seen once. Sequencing was performed on tumor tissue. The source is a human donor with high-grade serous ovarian cancer.

In DNA form, the CDR3 reads TGTGCCAGTAGTATCCTCCAGGGGAATGGTGAGCAGTTCTTC. It yields the protein CASSILQGNGEQFF. The chain couples TRBV19 to TRBJ2-1; possible D gene TRBD1, 6 bases. CDR3 length equals 14 residues. Germline CDR1 LNHDA, CDR2 SQIVND (reference sequence). Trimming shortened V by 3 bases and J by 9 bases, and 15 bases separated the two germline ends. Drawing the rest from reference TRBV19 and TRBJ2-1, the complete variable domain is DGGITQSPKYLFRKEGQNVTLSCEQNLNHDAMYWYRQDPGQGLRLIYYSQIVNDFQKGDIAEGYSVSREKKESFPLTVTSAQKNPTAFYLCASSILQGNGEQFFGPGTRLTVL.

The chain links TRBV27 to TRBJ2-1; TRBD2 might be the D (6 bases). This CDR3 comprises 16 residues. The germline CDR1 and CDR2 sequences are MNHEY and SMNVEV (reference sequence). V was pared by 4 bases and J by 10 bases, with 23 bases between. Written as DNA, the CDR3 is TGTGCCAGCAGTTCGGAGGGCTTCGGACTTCGGGTCGAGCAGTTCTTC. Residues: CASSSEGFGLRVEQFF.

The gene calls are TRBV28 and TRBJ1-5; D unclear. In germline, CDR1 is MDHEN, CDR2 SYDVKM. The CDR3 has 15 residues. V was trimmed by 5 bases and J by 3 bases, leaving 14 bases between them. This chain's CDR3 is CASSNTASLNQPQHF. The CDR3 coding sequence is TGTGCCAGCAGTAACACAGCAAGCCTCAATCAGCCCCAGCATTTT.

This clone appeared once. The genes are TRBV7-2 and TRBJ1-1; D call uncertain. V lost 2 bases and J lost 1, with 11 bases in between. This CDR3 is built from 15 residues. The germline CDR1 and CDR2 sequences are SGHTA and FQGNSA. The CDR3 nucleotides are TGTGCCAGCAGCTTATTTTGGGTAGGGAACACTGAAGCTTTCTTT. It codes for CASSLFWVGNTEAFF. Full variable domain (outside the CDR3, taken from reference TRBV7-2 and TRBJ1-1): GAGVSQSPSNKVTEKGKDVELRCDPISGHTALYWYRQSLGQGLEFLIYFQGNSAPDKSGLPSDRFSAERTGGSVSTLTIQRTQQEDSAVYLCASSLFWVGNTEAFFGQGTRLTVV.

The chain links TRBV27 to TRBJ1-1; the D gene is possibly TRBD1 (6 bases). Deletions cut 2 bases from V and 4 bases from J, with 17 bases between. Looked up from germline, CDR1 is MNHEY and CDR2 is SMNVEV (reference sequence). The CDR3 is made up of 16 amino acids. The CDR3 nucleotides read TGTGCCAGCAGTTTAAGCCCGACAGGCTCGGGCACTGAAGCTTTCTTT. Its translation: CASSLSPTGSGTEAFF.

The chain recombines TRBV5-1 with TRBJ2-1; D is ambiguous. V was pared by 1 base and J by 8 bases, with 10 bases between. This CDR3 has 13 amino acids. Germline CDR1 reads SGHRS; CDR2 reads YFSETQ. The CDR3 protein is CASSLYPWDEQFF. DNA for the CDR3: TGCGCCAGCAGCTTGTACCCCTGGGATGAGCAGTTCTTC.

The V gene is TRBV6-5, the J gene TRBJ1-4, with D possibly matching TRBD1 (6 bases). Germline V CDR1 and CDR2: MNHEY, SVGAGI. V dropped 3 bases and J dropped 10 bases, with 15 bases sitting between them. The CDR3 sequence is 14 residues long. The CDR3 loop is CASSYAQGGRKLFF. As DNA, the CDR3 is TGTGCCAGCAGTTATGCGCAAGGGGGTCGAAAACTGTTTTTT.

V is TRBV9 and J is TRBJ2-3, with D unresolved. Germline lookup yields CDR1 SGDLS and CDR2 YYNGEE. The CDR3 has 15 amino acids. The V gene lost 0 bases and the J gene lost 2 bases, with 10 bases spanning the gap. CDR3 residues: CASSVDPHPTDTQYF. The CDR3 nucleotides are TGTGCCAGCAGCGTAGACCCCCACCCCACAGATACGCAGTATTTT.

The sample holds one count of this clone. The chain employs TRBV10-3 and TRBJ1-6; a possible D gene is TRBD1 (5 bases). The CDR3 consists of 14 residues. Trimming removed 4 bases from V and 5 bases from J, with 9 bases in between. Germline-derived CDR1 and CDR2 are ENHRY and SYGVKD. The CDR3 is CAISVGQNNSPLHF. CDR3 sequence (DNA): TGTGCCATCAGTGTGGGGCAGAATAATTCACCCCTCCACTTT.

This chain uses TRBV5-5 with TRBJ2-7, with 9 nucleotides matching TRBD1. J was trimmed by 6 bases and V by 2 bases; bases with no gene match: 12. This CDR3 contains 16 residues. Germline V gene sequence: CDR1 SGHKS, CDR2 YYEKEE (reference sequence). CDR3 sequence reads: CASSLGPRTGASEQYF. The CDR3, as DNA: TGTGCCAGCAGCTTAGGGCCGAGGACAGGGGCGAGCGAGCAGTACTTC. The full variable domain, its missing parts supplied by reference TRBV5-5 and TRBJ2-7, is DAGVTQSPTHLIKTRGQQVTLRCSPISGHKSVSWYQQVLGQGPQFIFQYYEKEERGRGNFPDRFSARQFPNYSSELNVNALLLGDSALYLCASSLGPRTGASEQYFGPGTRLTVT.

This rearrangement joins TRBV19 to TRBJ2-2; 9 positions agree with TRBD2. V gave up 3 bases and J gave up 7 bases; unmatched junction bases: 6. This CDR3 is 15 amino acids long. Germline CDR1 is LNHDA and CDR2 is SQIVND (reference sequence). CDR3 sequence (DNA): TGTGCCAGTAGTATGGCGGGGGGGTTTGGCGGGGAGCTGTTTTTT. Protein sequence: CASSMAGGFGGELFF.

The chain combines TRBV5-1 with TRBJ2-3; TRBD2 agrees at 9 bases. Germline V lookup: CDR1 SGHRS, CDR2 YFSETQ. This CDR3 spans 17 amino acids. Trimming took 0 bases from V and 0 from J; bases not matched to a gene: 5. CDR3 sequence (DNA): TGCGCCAGCAGCTTGGCGGCCACTAGCGGGAGCACAGATACGCAGTATTTT. It translates to CASSLAATSGSTDTQYF.

The rearrangement joins TRBV2 to TRBJ1-1; D is possibly TRBD1 (6 bases). CDR3 size: 12 residues. Germline V lookup: CDR1 SNHLY, CDR2 FYNNEI. V lost 7 bases to trimming and J lost 5 bases, with 11 bases between them. In DNA, the CDR3 is TGTGCCAGCACGGGGGGGCTGACTGAAGCTTTCTTT. Its protein is CASTGGLTEAFF.

The V gene is TRBV19, the J gene TRBJ1-5; D call uncertain. CDR3 length: 12 residues. CDR1 and CDR2 (germline): LNHDA, SQIVND (reference sequence). V dropped 3 bases and J dropped 4 bases, with 4 bases sitting between them. In DNA form, the CDR3 reads TGTGCCAGTAGTATTCAGAATCAGCCCCAGCATTTT. Translation: CASSIQNQPQHF. Together with reference TRBV19 and TRBJ1-5, the CDR3 gives the full variable domain: DGGITQSPKYLFRKEGQNVTLSCEQNLNHDAMYWYRQDPGQGLRLIYYSQIVNDFQKGDIAEGYSVSREKKESFPLTVTSAQKNPTAFYLCASSIQNQPQHFGDGTRLSIL.

The chain recombines TRBV2 with TRBJ1-1, with D maybe TRBD1 (5 bases). Germline-derived CDR1 and CDR2 are SNHLY and FYNNEI. Trimming removed 5 bases from V and 0 bases from J, with 10 bases in between. This CDR3 has 14 amino acids. CDR3 DNA sequence: TGTGCCAGCAGTTTGGGAGGGGTGAACACTGAAGCTTTCTTT. Translation: CASSLGGVNTEAFF.

This rearrangement joins TRBV2 to TRBJ1-4; D perhaps matches TRBD1 (6 bases). Between the trimmed V and J ends, which lost 7 bases and 8 bases, there was a span of 14 bases. The CDR3 has 13 residues. Germline-derived CDR1 and CDR2 are SNHLY and FYNNEI. Here the CDR3 DNA reads TGTGCCAGCACTGGGGGCGGTCGGGAAAAACTGTTTTTT. Its translation is CASTGGGREKLFF.

The chain is built from TRBV6-1 and TRBJ1-1, with 7 nucleotides matching TRBD1. CDR3 length equals 12 residues. Germline CDR1 is MNHNS and CDR2 is SASEGT. The V segment lost 7 bases and the J segment 8 bases; nucleotides outside the gene matches: 7. The CDR3 sequence: CASKRSGGEAFF. As DNA, the CDR3 is TGTGCCAGCAAGAGGTCAGGGGGGGAAGCTTTCTTT.

This chain uses TRBV6-1 with TRBJ2-2; no reliable D call. The ends were cut back, 3 bases at V and 6 bases at J, with 14 bases in the middle. Germline values: CDR1 MNHNS, CDR2 SASEGT. This CDR3 has 15 residues. The CDR3 bases are TGTGCCAGCAGTGACCTGAAAGGAAACGCCGGGGAGCTGTTTTTT. It codes for CASSDLKGNAGELFF.

The chain recombines TRBV4-2 with TRBJ2-1; tentatively, D is TRBD2 (5 bases). Trimming removed 1 base at V and 0 bases at J, with 10 bases between. Germline CDR1 reads LGHNA; CDR2 reads YNFKEQ. The CDR3 contains 16 residues. The CDR3 coding sequence is TGTGCCAGCAGCCAAGGTAGTACTAGCTCCTACAATGAGCAGTTCTTC. Residues: CASSQGSTSSYNEQFF.

CDR3: CASSSWGSYEQYF. The CDR3 bases are TGTGCCAGCAGCTCGTGGGGTTCCTACGAGCAGTACTTC. The gene calls are TRBV7-9 and TRBJ2-7; D unresolved. The CDR3 loop spans 13 amino acids. Germline CDR1 is SEHNR and CDR2 is FQNEAQ (reference sequence). Trimming left V 4 bases short and J 1 base short, with 8 bases between.

The rearrangement joins TRBV9 to TRBJ2-7; D is undetermined. The germline V gene has CDR1 SGDLS and CDR2 YYNGEE. This CDR3 has 13 amino acids. With 0 bases removed from V and 5 bases from J, the gap between germline ends came to 9 bases. The chain's CDR3 is CASSVDVVHEQYF. DNA of the CDR3: TGTGCCAGCAGCGTAGATGTGGTCCACGAGCAGTACTTC.

The chain employs TRBV7-6 and TRBJ1-2, with TRBD1 as a possible D gene (5 bases). Trimming took off 0 bases at V and 7 bases at J, with 9 bases between the two ends. Germline V gene sequence: CDR1 SGHVS, CDR2 FNYEAQ. This CDR3 is 13 amino acids long. As DNA, the CDR3 is TGTGCCAGCAGCTTAGCAGCCGGGGGTGGCTACACCTTC. Translating it yields CASSLAAGGGYTF.

The chain links TRBV6-1 to TRBJ2-7, with D unclear. Per germline, CDR1 MNHNS and CDR2 SASEGT. Between the trimmed V and J ends, which lost 6 bases and 6 bases, there was a span of 21 bases. CDR3 size: 15 residues. CDR3 amino acids: CASRDPGLGPGEQYF. The CDR3 DNA reads as TGTGCCAGCAGAGATCCGGGCCTCGGGCCGGGCGAGCAGTACTTC.

The chain joins TRBV19 to TRBJ2-7, with 11 bases lining up with TRBD1. Germline CDR1 reads LNHDA; CDR2 reads SQIVND (reference sequence). V shed 5 bases and J 0 bases; nucleotides not matched to a gene: 9. This CDR3 is 17 amino acids long. Written as DNA, the CDR3 is TGTGCCAGTAGTGGACGGATCGGGACAGGGGGCTCCTACGAGCAGTACTTC. The encoded protein is CASSGRIGTGGSYEQYF.

The rearrangement uses TRBV7-2 and TRBJ1-1, with unresolved D. Trimming removed 4 bases from V and 1 base from J, with 7 bases in between. CDR3 size: 13 residues. The germline CDR1 and CDR2 sequences are SGHTA and FQGNSA. The CDR3 is CASSSRPNTEAFF. CDR3 DNA sequence: TGTGCCAGCAGCTCCCGGCCGAACACTGAAGCTTTCTTT.

V and J are TRBV6-6 and TRBJ1-1; D is possibly TRBD1 (5 bases). Germline CDR1 is MNHNY and CDR2 is SVGAGI (reference sequence). The CDR3 runs 16 residues. The germline V and J ends were trimmed by 7 bases and 6 bases, with 24 bases remaining between them. The CDR3 here is CASNWKRDREDPEAFF. DNA of the CDR3: TGTGCCAGCAATTGGAAGAGGGACCGGGAGGATCCTGAAGCTTTCTTT.

The V call is TRBV2, the J call TRBJ1-5, with 8 bases lining up with TRBD1. Trimming cost V 8 bases and J 5 bases; bases outside gene matches: 8. CDR3 length: 14 residues. CDR1 is SNHLY, CDR2 FYNNEI, per germline. The CDR3 DNA reads TGTGCCAGCCGTACCTCGACAGGGGATCAGCCCCAGCATTTT. Translating it yields CASRTSTGDQPQHF.

The chain carries TRBV6-5 and TRBJ1-1, with TRBD1 as a possible D gene (6 bases). The CDR3 spans 12 residues. Trimming removed 5 bases from V and 4 bases from J, with 8 bases in between. Per the germline V gene, CDR1 is MNHEY and CDR2 is SVGAGI. The CDR3 here is CASSTGPTEAFF. The CDR3 DNA reads TGTGCCAGCAGTACAGGGCCCACTGAAGCTTTCTTT.

The chain carries TRBV7-2 and TRBJ2-3, with 14 positions matching TRBD2. The germline gives CDR1 SGHTA, CDR2 FQGNSA. The CDR3 extends over 19 amino acids. The V gene end was trimmed by 5 bases and the J gene end by 4 bases; junction bases not matched to a gene: 14. This CDR3 is CASSNRLAGGPRVADTQYF. Here the CDR3 DNA reads TGTGCCAGCAGCAACCGACTAGCGGGGGGGCCGCGGGTGGCAGATACGCAGTATTTT.